This TCR beta chain was sequenced for a study of T-cell reconstitution after alpha-beta-depleted transplantation in children. V gave up 4 bases and J gave up 2 bases; unmatched junction bases: 4. The germline V gene encodes CDR1 MDHEN and CDR2 SYDVKM. CDR3 length: 16 amino acids. A library of TCRbeta sequences, prepared with unique molecular identifiers, was generated. Each CDR3 protein is one row after TCRdb ran MiXCR on the PCR reads. This sample carries fewer than 95,000 distinct CDR3 sequences, approximately 12% of them seen once, and the ten largest clones take 11% to 15%. This clonotype has a count of ten or more.

The sample was PBMCs from the stem cell graft donor, taken from the stem cell graft. The chain recombines TRBV28 with TRBJ2-2, with 10 bases identical to TRBD2. The receptor comes from a human donor who donated a stem cell graft to a child with inherited bone marrow failure. The CDR3 here is CASSSGLAVNTGELFF. CDR3 sequence (DNA): TGTGCCAGCAGTTCTGGACTAGCGGTTAACACCGGGGAGCTGTTTTTT. Full variable domain (outside the CDR3, taken from reference TRBV28 and TRBJ2-2): DVKVTQSSRYLVKRTGEKVFLECVQDMDHENMFWYRQDPGLGLRLIYFSYDVKMKEKGDIPEGYSVSREKKERFSLILESASTNQTSMYLCASSSGLAVNTGELFFGEGSRLTVL.